These 20 T cell receptor beta chains were all obtained from the same sample, sequenced in a study of blood T cell repertoires in COVID-19. This table comes from immunoSEQ multiplex PCR, and its TCRdb copy is limited to in-frame clones, with some not included. The sample lists about 58,000 clones, approximately 81% occurring once. The source material was peripheral blood. All receptors derive from a man aged 40-55 years with active COVID-19.

The rearrangement joins TRBV29-1 to TRBJ1-1; D not resolved. From germline, CDR1 is SQVTM and CDR2 ANQGSEA. The CDR3 contains 13 residues. V shed 1 base and J shed 4 bases, with 10 bases lying between them. The CDR3 DNA is TGCAGCGTTGAAGTGGGAGGATCCACTGAAGCTTTCTTT. Amino acid sequence: CSVEVGGSTEAFF.

The gene calls are TRBV7-9 and TRBJ2-1, with 8 bases fitting TRBD2. Germline values: CDR1 SEHNR, CDR2 FQNEAQ (reference sequence). V shed 6 bases and J 6 bases; nucleotides not matched to a gene: 7. The CDR3 consists of 14 residues. Here the CDR3 DNA reads TGTGCCAGCAGACCAGGACTAGCCGGCAATGAGCAGTTCTTC. Translating it yields CASRPGLAGNEQFF.

This chain connects TRBV27 to TRBJ2-3; 8 nucleotides match TRBD2. The V segment lost 2 bases and the J segment 6 bases; nucleotides outside the gene matches: 10. The germline V gene has CDR1 MNHEY and CDR2 SMNVEV (reference sequence). This CDR3 comprises 16 residues. CDR3 region: CASSLVSGNLGDTQYF. CDR3 DNA sequence: TGTGCCAGCAGTTTAGTTAGCGGGAACCTTGGGGATACGCAGTATTTT.

The table lists this clone with a few counts. The CDR3 nucleotides read TGTGCCAGCAGCTTAACCGGCCAGCGGGACCACAATGAGCAGTTCTTC. Protein product: CASSLTGQRDHNEQFF. V usage is TRBV11-2 and J usage is TRBJ2-1; 7 bases are shared with TRBD2. CDR3 length: 16 amino acids. Germline V gene sequence: CDR1 SGHAT, CDR2 FQNNGV. V lost 2 bases, J lost 5 bases, and 9 bases stayed unmatched.

V is TRBV29-1 and J is TRBJ2-3; 10 bases line up with TRBD2. Germline assignment: CDR1 SQVTM and CDR2 ANQGSEA. The junction had 5 bases not matched to a gene; V was cut back by 1 base and J by 7 bases. CDR3 length equals 14 residues. The CDR3 reads CSVEVLAGVYTQYF. In nucleotides, the CDR3 is TGCAGCGTTGAAGTCCTAGCGGGAGTATATACGCAGTATTTT.

This clone has only one observation. The chain links TRBV10-3 to TRBJ2-5; D gene ambiguous. The CDR3 has 13 residues. The V gene's germline CDR1 is ENHRY and CDR2 SYGVKD. With 6 bases removed from V and 2 bases from J, the gap between germline ends came to 10 bases. This chain's CDR3 is CAISPGQQETQYF. The CDR3, as DNA: TGTGCCATCAGCCCGGGTCAACAAGAGACCCAGTACTTC.

This chain uses TRBV3-1 (or the pseudogene TRBV3-2) with TRBJ1-2; D perhaps matches TRBD1 (6 bases). Trimming stripped 5 bases from V and 4 bases from J, with 11 bases between. Germline CDR1 is LGHDT and CDR2 is YNNKEL (reference sequence). This CDR3 is built from 13 residues. In DNA form, the CDR3 reads TGTGCCAGCAGCGCCCGGGACATCTATGGCTACACCTTC. Residues: CASSARDIYGYTF.

This clone appeared a single time. The chain joins TRBV9 to TRBJ2-3; tentative D call: TRBD1 (5 bases). Deletions cut 3 bases from V and 6 bases from J, with 20 bases between. The CDR3 extends over 16 amino acids. The V gene's germline CDR1 is SGDLS and CDR2 YYNGEE. The CDR3 loop reads CASSGTPAQGRDTQYF. Here the CDR3 DNA reads TGTGCCAGCAGCGGAACCCCGGCCCAGGGTAGGGATACGCAGTATTTT. The variable domain in full, with the rest retrieved from reference TRBV9 and TRBJ2-3, is DSGVTQTPKHLITATGQRVTLRCSPRSGDLSVYWYQQSLDQGLQFLIQYYNGEERAKGNILERFSAQQFPDLHSELNLSSLELGDSALYFCASSGTPAQGRDTQYFGPGTRLTVL.

The chain uses TRBV7-6 and TRBJ1-1, with 7 bases fitting TRBD1. The junction had 5 bases not matched to a gene; V was cut back by 0 bases and J by 7 bases. CDR3 length equals 14 residues. CDR1 and CDR2 from the germline V gene are SGHVS and FNYEAQ. As DNA, the CDR3 is TGTGCCAGCAGCTTAGCTACACGGGACAGTGAAGCTTTCTTT. It codes for CASSLATRDSEAFF. Filled out from reference TRBV7-6 and TRBJ1-1, the complete variable domain reads GAGVSQSPRYKVTKRGQDVALRCDPISGHVSLYWYRQALGQGPEFLTYFNYEAQQDKSGLPNDRFSAERPEGSISTLTIQRTEQRDSAMYRCASSLATRDSEAFFGQGTRLTVV.

This clone was seen only a few times. The CDR3 nucleotides read TGTGCCAGCAGCATAGCGGGACCGAGCTCCTACGAGCAGTACTTC. This gives the protein CASSIAGPSSYEQYF. The V gene is TRBV5-4, the J gene TRBJ2-7, with 8 positions matching TRBD2. J lost 0 bases, V lost 4 bases, and 6 bases had no gene match. This CDR3 is built from 15 residues. CDR1 is SGHNT and CDR2 is YYREEE in the germline V gene (reference sequence).

The rearrangement links TRBV30 to TRBJ1-3; D is undetermined. Germline V gene sequence: CDR1 GTSNPN, CDR2 SVGIG (reference sequence). Trimming left V 2 bases short and J 7 bases short, with 15 bases between. The CDR3 is made up of 14 amino acids. The CDR3 region has the DNA TGTGCCTGGAGTCCCCTGGGTCTCGGGAACACCATATATTTT. Encoded protein: CAWSPLGLGNTIYF.

This chain joins TRBV6-6 and TRBJ1-5; D remains unclear. The CDR3 sequence is 14 residues long. CDR1 MNHNY and CDR2 SVGAGI come from the germline V gene (reference sequence). V was cut by 7 bases and J by 7 bases, with 17 bases left in between. The CDR3 reads CASTHMAVDQPQHF. As DNA, the CDR3 is TGTGCCAGCACTCACATGGCGGTTGACCAGCCCCAGCATTTT.

The chain joins TRBV11-1 to TRBJ2-5, with 9 bases lining up with TRBD2. Trimming cost V 3 bases and J 2 bases; bases outside gene matches: 7. Germline loops: CDR1 SGHAT, CDR2 FQDESV (reference sequence). The CDR3 is 16 amino acids. This CDR3 reads CASSFRLAGTQETQYF. The CDR3 coding sequence is TGTGCCAGCAGCTTCCGGCTAGCGGGAACGCAAGAGACCCAGTACTTC.

The genes are TRBV28 and TRBJ1-6; the match to TRBD1 covers 7 bases. Trimming took 4 bases from V and 7 from J; bases not matched to a gene: 7. The CDR3 spans 15 residues. CDR1 is MDHEN, CDR2 SYDVKM, per germline. CDR3 bases: TGTGCCAGCAGTTCCTCCGGGACAGCGAATTCACCCCTCCACTTT. This translates into CASSSSGTANSPLHF.

The genes are TRBV10-1 and TRBJ2-3, with D uncertain. In germline, CDR1 is WNHNN, CDR2 SYGVQD (reference sequence). The CDR3 is made up of 15 amino acids. V dropped 8 bases and J dropped 3 bases, with 18 bases sitting between them. CDR3 nucleotides: TGCGCCAGCGAAACTACCGTTGCCCCGACAGATACGCAGTATTTT. It codes for CASETTVAPTDTQYF.

The chain joins TRBV5-1 to TRBJ1-2, with D perhaps matching TRBD1 (5 bases). Germline V gives CDR1 SGHRS, CDR2 YFSETQ. V lost 4 bases, J lost 3 bases, and 16 bases lay in between. The CDR3 spans 15 residues. CDR3 nucleotides: TGCGCCAGCAGCCCGGGGACTTTAGCGGACTATGGCTACACCTTC. It codes for CASSPGTLADYGYTF. Drawing the rest from reference TRBV5-1 and TRBJ1-2, the complete variable domain is KAGVTQTPRYLIKTRGQQVTLSCSPISGHRSVSWYQQTPGQGLQFLFEYFSETQRNKGNFPGRFSGRQFSNSRSEMNVSTLELGDSALYLCASSPGTLADYGYTFGSGTRLTVV.

The rearrangement joins TRBV14 to TRBJ2-3; 7 bases match TRBD1. The J segment lost 4 bases and the V segment lost 0 bases, leaving 1 base of the junction unmatched. In germline, CDR1 is SGHDN, CDR2 FVKESK. This CDR3 has 14 residues. Written as DNA, the CDR3 is TGTGCCAGCAGCCAAGAGCAGGGGGCAGATACGCAGTATTTT. Residues: CASSQEQGADTQYF.

The gene calls are TRBV25-1 and TRBJ2-3; tentative D call: TRBD2 (5 bases). Germline values: CDR1 MGHDK, CDR2 SYGVNS. The ends were cut back, 7 bases at V and 0 bases at J, with 14 bases in the middle. This CDR3 comprises 15 residues. The CDR3 here is CASTQAGSSTDTQYF. The CDR3 coding sequence is TGTGCCAGCACGCAGGCGGGTTCTAGCACAGATACGCAGTATTTT. Variable domain in full (rest from reference TRBV25-1 and TRBJ2-3): EADIYQTPRYLVIGTGKKITLECSQTMGHDKMYWYQQDPGMELHLIHYSYGVNSTEKGDLSSESTVSRIRTEHFPLTLESARPSHTSQYLCASTQAGSSTDTQYFGPGTRLTVL.

The chain is built from TRBV19 and TRBJ2-2; 13 bases agree with TRBD2. The CDR3 runs to 18 residues. Germline V gene lookup returns CDR1 LNHDA and CDR2 SQIVND (reference sequence). With 5 bases clipped from V and 0 bases from J, the junction kept 6 bases outside the gene matches. The CDR3 loop is CASSRKLAGGANTGELFF. CDR3 DNA sequence: TGTGCCAGTAGTCGAAAACTAGCGGGAGGGGCGAACACCGGGGAGCTGTTTTTT.

J is TRBJ2-1 and V is TRBV7-9; 12 bases match TRBD2. CDR1 is SEHNR, CDR2 FQNEAQ, per germline (reference sequence). Trimming cost V 1 base and J 8 bases; bases outside gene matches: 9. CDR3 size: 17 residues. In DNA, the CDR3 is TGTGCCAGCAGCTTAGTGACTAGCGGGAGAAGGGGCGATGAGCAGTTCTTC. Translation gives CASSLVTSGRRGDEQFF.